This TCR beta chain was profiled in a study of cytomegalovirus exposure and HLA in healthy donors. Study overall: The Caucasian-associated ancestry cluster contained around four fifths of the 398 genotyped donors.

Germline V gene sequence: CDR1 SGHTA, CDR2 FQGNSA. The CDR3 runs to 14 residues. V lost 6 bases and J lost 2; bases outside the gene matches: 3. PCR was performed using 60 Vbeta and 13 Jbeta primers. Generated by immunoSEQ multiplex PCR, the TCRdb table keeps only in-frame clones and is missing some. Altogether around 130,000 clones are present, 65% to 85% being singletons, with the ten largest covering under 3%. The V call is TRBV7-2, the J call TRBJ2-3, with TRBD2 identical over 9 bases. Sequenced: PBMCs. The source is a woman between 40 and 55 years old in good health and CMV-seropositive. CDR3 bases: TGTGCCAGCAGTCCGGGACTAGCCACAGATACGCAGTATTTT. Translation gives CASSPGLATDTQYF.